The present TCR beta chain was sequenced within a study of CD8 T cells in Susac syndrome. The CDR3 length is 15 residues. The germline V and J ends were trimmed by 0 bases and 7 bases, with 16 bases remaining between them. The germline V gene has CDR1 SGHTA and CDR2 FQGNSA. Reverse transcription of roughly 0.5 to 1 ug RNA used random hexamers. TCRdb re-analysed the immunoSEQ multiplex PCR reads in MiXCR, keeping a single row per CDR3 protein. In the table there are a few hundred thousand distinct CDR3 sequences, approximately 85% of which are singletons. The sequencing input was CD8+ T cells from PBMCs. V is TRBV7-2 and J is TRBJ2-7, with D perhaps TRBD1 or TRBD2 (5 bases each). The receptor comes from a human donor with multiple sclerosis. Written as DNA, the CDR3 is TGTGCCAGCAGCTTAGCGCCGTGGGGGAGAGGGGAGCAGTACTTC. Translated: CASSLAPWGRGEQYF.